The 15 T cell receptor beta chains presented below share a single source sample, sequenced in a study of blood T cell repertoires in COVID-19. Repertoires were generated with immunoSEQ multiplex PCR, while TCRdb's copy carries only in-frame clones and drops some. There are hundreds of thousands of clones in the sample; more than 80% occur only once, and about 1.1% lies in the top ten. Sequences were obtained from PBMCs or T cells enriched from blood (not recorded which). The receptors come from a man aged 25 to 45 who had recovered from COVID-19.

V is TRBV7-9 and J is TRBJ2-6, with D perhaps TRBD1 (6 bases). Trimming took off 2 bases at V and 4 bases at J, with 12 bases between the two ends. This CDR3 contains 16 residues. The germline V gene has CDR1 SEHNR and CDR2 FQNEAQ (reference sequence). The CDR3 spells CASSLTQGSGANVLTF. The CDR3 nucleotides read TGTGCCAGCAGCTTAACCCAGGGGTCCGGGGCCAACGTCCTGACTTTC. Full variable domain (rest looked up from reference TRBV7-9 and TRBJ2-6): DTGVSQNPRHKITKRGQNVTFRCDPISEHNRLYWYRQTLGQGPEFLTYFQNEAQLEKSRLLSDRFSAERPKGSFSTLEIQRTEQGDSAMYLCASSLTQGSGANVLTFGAGSRLTVL.

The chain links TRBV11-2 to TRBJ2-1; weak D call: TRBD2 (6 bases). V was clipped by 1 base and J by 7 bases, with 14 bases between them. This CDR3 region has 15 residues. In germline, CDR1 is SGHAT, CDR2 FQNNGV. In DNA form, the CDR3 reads TGTGCCAGCAGCTTAGTAGCGGATTTTGGTAATGAGCAGTTCTTC. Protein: CASSLVADFGNEQFF.

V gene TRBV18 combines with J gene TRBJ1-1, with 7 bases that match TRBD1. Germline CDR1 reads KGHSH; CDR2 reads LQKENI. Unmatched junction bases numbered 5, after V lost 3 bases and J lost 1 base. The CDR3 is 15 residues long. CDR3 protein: CASSPLGQRNTEAFF. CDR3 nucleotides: TGTGCCAGCTCACCGCTGGGACAGAGGAACACTGAAGCTTTCTTT. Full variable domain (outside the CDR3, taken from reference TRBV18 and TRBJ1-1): NAGVMQNPRHLVRRRGQEARLRCSPMKGHSHVYWYRQLPEEGLKFMVYLQKENIIDESGMPKERFSAEFPKEGPSILRIQQVVRGDSAAYFCASSPLGQRNTEAFFGQGTRLTVV.

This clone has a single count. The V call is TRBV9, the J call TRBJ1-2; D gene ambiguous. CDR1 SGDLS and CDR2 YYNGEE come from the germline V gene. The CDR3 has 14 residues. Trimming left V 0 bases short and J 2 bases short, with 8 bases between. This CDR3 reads CASSVGAVNYGYTF. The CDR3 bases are TGTGCCAGCAGCGTAGGGGCCGTAAACTATGGCTACACCTTC.

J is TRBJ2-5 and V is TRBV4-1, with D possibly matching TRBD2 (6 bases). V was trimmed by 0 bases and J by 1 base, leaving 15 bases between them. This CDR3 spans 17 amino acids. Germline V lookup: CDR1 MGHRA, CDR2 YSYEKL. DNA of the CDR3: TGCGCCAGCAGCCAAGATCAACCCGGGGGTTCCCAAGAGACCCAGTACTTC. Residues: CASSQDQPGGSQETQYF.

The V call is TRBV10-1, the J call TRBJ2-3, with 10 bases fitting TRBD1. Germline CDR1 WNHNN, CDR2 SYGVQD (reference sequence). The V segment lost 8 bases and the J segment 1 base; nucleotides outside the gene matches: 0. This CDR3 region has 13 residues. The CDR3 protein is CASGTGGTDTQYF. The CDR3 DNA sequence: TGCGCCAGCGGGACAGGGGGCACAGATACGCAGTATTTT.

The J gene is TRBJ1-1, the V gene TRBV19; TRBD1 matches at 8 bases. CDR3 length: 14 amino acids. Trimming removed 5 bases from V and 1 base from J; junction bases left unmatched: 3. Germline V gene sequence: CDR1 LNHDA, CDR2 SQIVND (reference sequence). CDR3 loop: CASSRDRWNTEAFF. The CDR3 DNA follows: TGTGCCAGTAGTCGGGACAGGTGGAACACTGAAGCTTTCTTT.

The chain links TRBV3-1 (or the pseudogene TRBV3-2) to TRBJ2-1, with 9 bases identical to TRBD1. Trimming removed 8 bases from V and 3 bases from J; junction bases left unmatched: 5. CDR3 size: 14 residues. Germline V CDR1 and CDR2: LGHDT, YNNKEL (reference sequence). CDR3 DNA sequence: TGTGCCAGCGCCCGACAGGGGGACTACAATGAGCAGTTCTTC. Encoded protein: CASARQGDYNEQFF.

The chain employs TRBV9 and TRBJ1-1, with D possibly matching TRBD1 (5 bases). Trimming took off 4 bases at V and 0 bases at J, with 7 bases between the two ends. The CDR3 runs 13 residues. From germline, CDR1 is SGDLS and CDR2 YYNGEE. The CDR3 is CASSPRVNTEAFF. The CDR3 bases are TGTGCCAGCAGCCCCAGGGTGAACACTGAAGCTTTCTTT.

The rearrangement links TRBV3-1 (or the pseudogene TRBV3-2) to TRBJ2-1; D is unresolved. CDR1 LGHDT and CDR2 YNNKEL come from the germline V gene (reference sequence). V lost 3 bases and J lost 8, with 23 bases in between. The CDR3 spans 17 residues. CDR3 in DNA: TGTGCCAGCAGCCAGACGTCCCTGGTAGCCATGTTTCATGAGCAGTTCTTC. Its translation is CASSQTSLVAMFHEQFF.

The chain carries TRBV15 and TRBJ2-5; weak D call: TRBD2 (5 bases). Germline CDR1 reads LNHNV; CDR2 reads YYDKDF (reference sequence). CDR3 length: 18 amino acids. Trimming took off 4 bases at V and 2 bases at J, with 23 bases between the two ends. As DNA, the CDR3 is TGTGCCACCAGCATCTTCCCCTTTACTCAACGAGGGCAAGAGACCCAGTACTTC. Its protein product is CATSIFPFTQRGQETQYF.

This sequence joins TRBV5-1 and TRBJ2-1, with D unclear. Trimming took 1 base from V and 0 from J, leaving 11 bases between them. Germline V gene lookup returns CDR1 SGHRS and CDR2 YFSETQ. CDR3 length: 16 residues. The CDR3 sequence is CASSLFPSDSYNEQFF. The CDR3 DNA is TGCGCCAGCAGCTTGTTCCCGTCAGACTCCTACAATGAGCAGTTCTTC.

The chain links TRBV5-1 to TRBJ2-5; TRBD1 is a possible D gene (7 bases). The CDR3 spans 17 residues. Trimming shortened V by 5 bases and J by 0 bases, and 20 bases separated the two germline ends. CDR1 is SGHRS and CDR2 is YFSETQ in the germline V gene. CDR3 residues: CASRPGGGRADQETQYF. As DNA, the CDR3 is TGCGCCAGCAGACCCGGAGGGGGCAGGGCAGACCAAGAGACCCAGTACTTC. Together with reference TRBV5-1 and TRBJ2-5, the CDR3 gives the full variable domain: KAGVTQTPRYLIKTRGQQVTLSCSPISGHRSVSWYQQTPGQGLQFLFEYFSETQRNKGNFPGRFSGRQFSNSRSEMNVSTLELGDSALYLCASRPGGGRADQETQYFGPGTRLLVL.

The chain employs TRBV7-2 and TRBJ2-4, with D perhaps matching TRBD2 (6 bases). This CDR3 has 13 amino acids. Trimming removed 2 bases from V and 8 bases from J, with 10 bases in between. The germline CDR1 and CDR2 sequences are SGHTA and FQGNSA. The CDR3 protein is CASSLSWEDIQYF. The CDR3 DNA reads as TGTGCCAGCAGCTTAAGTTGGGAGGACATTCAGTACTTC.

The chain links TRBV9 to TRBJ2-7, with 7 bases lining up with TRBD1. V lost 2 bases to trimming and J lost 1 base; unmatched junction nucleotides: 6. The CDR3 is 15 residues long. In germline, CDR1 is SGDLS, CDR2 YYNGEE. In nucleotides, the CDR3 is TGTGCCAGCAGCGTGGCGCCGGGACAGTCCTACGAGCAGTACTTC. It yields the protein CASSVAPGQSYEQYF.